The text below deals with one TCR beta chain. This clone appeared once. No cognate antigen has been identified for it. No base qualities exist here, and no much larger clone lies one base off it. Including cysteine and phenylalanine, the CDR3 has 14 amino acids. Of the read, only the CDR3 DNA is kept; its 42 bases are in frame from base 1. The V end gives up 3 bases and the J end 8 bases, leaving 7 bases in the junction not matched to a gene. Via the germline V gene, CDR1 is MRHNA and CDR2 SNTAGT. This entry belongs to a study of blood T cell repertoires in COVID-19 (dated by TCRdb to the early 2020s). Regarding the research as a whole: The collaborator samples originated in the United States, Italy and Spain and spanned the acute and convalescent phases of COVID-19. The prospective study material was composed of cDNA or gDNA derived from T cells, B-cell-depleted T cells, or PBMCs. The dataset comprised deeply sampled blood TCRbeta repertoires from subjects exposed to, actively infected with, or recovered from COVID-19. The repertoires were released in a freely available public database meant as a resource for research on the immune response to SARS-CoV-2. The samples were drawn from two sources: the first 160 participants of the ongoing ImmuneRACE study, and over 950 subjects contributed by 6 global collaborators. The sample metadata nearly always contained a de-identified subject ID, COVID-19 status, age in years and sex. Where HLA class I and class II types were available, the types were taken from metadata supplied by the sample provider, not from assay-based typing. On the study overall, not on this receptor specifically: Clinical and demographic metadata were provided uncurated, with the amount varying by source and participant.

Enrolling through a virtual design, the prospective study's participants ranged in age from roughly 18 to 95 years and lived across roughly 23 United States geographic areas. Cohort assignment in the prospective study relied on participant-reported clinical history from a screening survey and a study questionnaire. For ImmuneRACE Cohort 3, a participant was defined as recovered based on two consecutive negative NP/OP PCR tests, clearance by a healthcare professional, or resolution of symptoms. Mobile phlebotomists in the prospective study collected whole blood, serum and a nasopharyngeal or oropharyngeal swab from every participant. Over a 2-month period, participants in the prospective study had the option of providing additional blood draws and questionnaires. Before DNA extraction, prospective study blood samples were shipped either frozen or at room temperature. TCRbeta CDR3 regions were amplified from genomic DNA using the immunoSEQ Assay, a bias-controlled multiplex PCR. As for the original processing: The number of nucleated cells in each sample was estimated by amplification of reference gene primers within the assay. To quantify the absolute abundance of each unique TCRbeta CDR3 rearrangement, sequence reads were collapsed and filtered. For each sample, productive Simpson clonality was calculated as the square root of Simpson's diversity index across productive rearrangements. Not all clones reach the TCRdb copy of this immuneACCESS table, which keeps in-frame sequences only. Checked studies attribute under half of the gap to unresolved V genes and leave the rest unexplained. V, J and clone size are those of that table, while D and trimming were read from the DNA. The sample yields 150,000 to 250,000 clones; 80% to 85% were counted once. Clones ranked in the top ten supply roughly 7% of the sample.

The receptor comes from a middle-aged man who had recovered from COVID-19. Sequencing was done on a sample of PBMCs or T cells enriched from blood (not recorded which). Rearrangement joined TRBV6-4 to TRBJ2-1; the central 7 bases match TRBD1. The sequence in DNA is TGTGCCAGCAGTGAAGTACAGGGGAAGGATGAGCAGTTCTTC. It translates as CASSEVQGKDEQFF.